Sequencing of this TCR beta chain was carried out in a study of cytomegalovirus exposure and HLA in healthy donors. Primers: 60 Vbeta forward and 13 Jbeta reverse. TCRdb keeps only in-frame clones here, not all; method: immunoSEQ multiplex PCR. The table has some 150,000 clones, under 80% seen once. CDR1 is ENHRY and CDR2 is SYGVKD in the germline V gene. The V segment lost 3 bases and the J segment 7 bases; nucleotides outside the gene matches: 5. This CDR3 contains 15 residues. This clone has a single count. The antigen remains undetermined. General study points: The Asian-associated ancestry cluster reportedly had fewer N-insertions than the approximately 630-donor mean in a later analysis. An analysis that came later showed most CMV-associated TCR beta chains appearing HLA-restricted. Later on, an analysis tied around 17,000 TCR beta sequences to HLA alleles at 0.05 false discovery rate. Cytomegalovirus-associated TCR beta chains were listed, numbering 150 to 200.

What was sequenced was PBMCs. This clonotype was obtained from a man in his forties or fifties in good health and CMV-seronegative. The rearrangement uses TRBV10-3 and TRBJ2-3; 12 positions agree with TRBD2. CDR3 nucleotides: TGTGCCATCAGTGACACTAGCGGGGGGCAGAATACGCAGTATTTT. It yields the protein CAISDTSGGQNTQYF.